This T cell receptor beta chain comes out of a study of siplizumab effects on memory and regulatory T cells. This CDR3 comprises 17 residues. V lost 2 bases and J lost 6; bases outside the gene matches: 9. The V gene's germline CDR1 is LGHNA and CDR2 YNFKEQ. Findings of the study overall: Memory T cells appeared less diverse than naive cells, which seemed to contribute substantially to alloresponse. Proliferating Tregs' suppressive function in siplizumab cultures went unconfirmed.

Turning to this clone: Its antigen is currently unknown.

Using immunoSEQ multiplex PCR, the repertoire was profiled, and TCRdb retains in-frame clones only, with some absent. This repertoire shows around 110,000 clones, roughly 94% found once; its top ten account for about 1.8%. The sequenced sample consisted of non-Treg CD4+ T cells sorted from blood. The rearrangement links TRBV4-2 to TRBJ2-1; 11 bases fit TRBD2. The TCR comes from a human donor in good health. CDR3: CASSQQLAGDRGNEQFF. CDR3 nucleotide sequence: TGTGCCAGCAGCCAACAACTAGCGGGAGATCGTGGCAATGAGCAGTTCTTC.